Detailed here is one TCR beta chain. Its antigen is still unknown. No much larger clone is present one base from it, and per-base qualities are unavailable. TCRbeta CDR3 regions were amplified from genomic DNA using the immunoSEQ Assay, a bias-controlled multiplex PCR. On the authors' methods: The number of nucleated cells in each sample was estimated from the amplification of reference gene primers within the assay. Sequence reads were collapsed and filtered to measure the absolute abundance of every unique TCRbeta CDR3 rearrangement. For each sample, productive Simpson clonality was calculated as the square root of Simpson's diversity index over productive rearrangements. TCRdb stores this immuneACCESS table with in-frame sequences only. Part of the clones is absent; in the studies checked, under half of the shortfall reflects unresolved V genes, and no reason is known for the rest. V, J and clone size were drawn from that table, and D and trimming were deduced from the DNA. The sample table holds under 350,000 clones, of which less than 85% were seen once. The ten largest clones add up to roughly 4.5% of the sample.

The record originates from a study of blood T cell repertoires in COVID-19 (dated by TCRdb to 2020 to 2022). Background on the whole study: Samples from collaborators originated in the United States, Italy and Spain and spanned both the acute and convalescent phases of COVID-19. The dataset comprised deeply sampled blood TCRbeta repertoires from subjects exposed to, actively infected with, or recovered from COVID-19. Samples came from the ongoing ImmuneRACE study (first 160 participants) plus 1,254 subjects from 6 global collaborators. Where available, HLA class I and class II types were obtained from metadata supplied by the sample provider rather than from assay-based typing. The sample metadata nearly always contained a de-identified subject ID, COVID-19 status, age in years and sex. The repertoires were made available in a free public database intended to serve as a resource for research on the immune response to SARS-CoV-2. The material from the prospective study consisted of cDNA or gDNA derived from T cells, B-cell-depleted T cells, or PBMCs.

Samples from volunteer blood donors who had recovered from COVID-19 were contributed by a second Seattle source. Whole blood was collected in K2EDTA tubes by collaborating institutions according to the institutions' own protocols. For TCRbeta analysis, collaborators shipped samples as frozen whole blood, isolated PBMCs, or DNA extracted from either of those sample types. What the authors observed across the whole study: The amount of clinical and demographic metadata varied by source and participant and was provided uncurated.

The sequence was collected from a man aged 55 to 70 who had recovered from COVID-19. The sequencing input was peripheral blood.

The DNA is as follows: TGTGCCAGCAGTCGACTAGCGGGGGGGAGCACAGATACGCAGTATTTT. This codes for CASSRLAGGSTDTQYF. Rearrangement joined TRBV6-6 to TRBJ2-3; 14 bases in between match TRBD2. From V the trimming removes 5 bases and from J it removes 0 bases, while the gene matches leave 1 base of the junction unaccounted for. The germline V gene encodes CDR1 MNHNY and CDR2 SVGAGI (reference sequence). The CDR3 starts with the cysteine, ends with the phenylalanine, and has 16 residues. Only the CDR3 DNA is retained, 48 bases long and in frame from the first base.